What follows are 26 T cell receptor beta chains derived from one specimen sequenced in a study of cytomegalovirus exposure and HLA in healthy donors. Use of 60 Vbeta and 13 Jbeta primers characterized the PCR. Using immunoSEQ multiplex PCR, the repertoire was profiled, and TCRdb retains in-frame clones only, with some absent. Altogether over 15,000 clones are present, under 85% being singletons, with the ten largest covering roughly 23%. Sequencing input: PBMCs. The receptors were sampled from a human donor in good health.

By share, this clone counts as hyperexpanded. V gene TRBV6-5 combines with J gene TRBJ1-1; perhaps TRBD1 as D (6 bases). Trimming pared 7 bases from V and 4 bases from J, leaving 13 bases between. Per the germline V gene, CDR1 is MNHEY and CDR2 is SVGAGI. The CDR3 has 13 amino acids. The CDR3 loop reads CASTHQGTTEAFF. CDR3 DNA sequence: TGTGCCAGCACCCACCAGGGGACCACTGAAGCTTTCTTT.

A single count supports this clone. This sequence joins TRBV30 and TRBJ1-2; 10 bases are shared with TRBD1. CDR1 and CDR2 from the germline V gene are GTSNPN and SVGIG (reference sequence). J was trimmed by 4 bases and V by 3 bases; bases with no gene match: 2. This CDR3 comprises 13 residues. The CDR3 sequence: CAWRGQGTYGYTF. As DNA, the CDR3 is TGTGCCTGGAGGGGACAGGGGACCTATGGCTACACCTTC.

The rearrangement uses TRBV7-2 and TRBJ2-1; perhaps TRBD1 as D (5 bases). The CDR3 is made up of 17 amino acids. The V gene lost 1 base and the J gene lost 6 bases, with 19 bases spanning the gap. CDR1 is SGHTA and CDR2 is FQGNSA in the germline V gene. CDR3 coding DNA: TGTGCCAGCAGCTTAGTCAACCCAGGGATTCAGTTCAATGAGCAGTTCTTC. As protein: CASSLVNPGIQFNEQFF.

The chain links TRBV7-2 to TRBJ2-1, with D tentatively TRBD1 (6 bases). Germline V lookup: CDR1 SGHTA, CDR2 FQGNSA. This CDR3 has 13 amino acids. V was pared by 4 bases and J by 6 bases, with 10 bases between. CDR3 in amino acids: CASSYGTSNEQFF. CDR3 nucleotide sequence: TGTGCCAGCAGCTATGGGACATCCAATGAGCAGTTCTTC.

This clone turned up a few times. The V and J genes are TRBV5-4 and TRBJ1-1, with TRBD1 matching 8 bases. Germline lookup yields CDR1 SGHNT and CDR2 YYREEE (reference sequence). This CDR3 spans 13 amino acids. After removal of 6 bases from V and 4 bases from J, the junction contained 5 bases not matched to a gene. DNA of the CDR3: TGTGCCAGCACCGACAGGGGAGCCACTGAAGCTTTCTTT. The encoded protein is CASTDRGATEAFF.

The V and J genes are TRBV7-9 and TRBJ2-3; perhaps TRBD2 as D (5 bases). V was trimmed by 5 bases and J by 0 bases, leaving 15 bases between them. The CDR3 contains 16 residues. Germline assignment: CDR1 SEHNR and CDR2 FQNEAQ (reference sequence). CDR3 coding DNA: TGTGCCAGCAGCCGAGAGGGTCTTCTCAGCACAGATACGCAGTATTTT. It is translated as CASSREGLLSTDTQYF.

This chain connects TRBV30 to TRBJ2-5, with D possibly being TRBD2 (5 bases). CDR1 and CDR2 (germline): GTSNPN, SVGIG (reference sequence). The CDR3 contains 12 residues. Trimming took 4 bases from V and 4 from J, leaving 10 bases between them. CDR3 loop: CAWTPGVETQYF. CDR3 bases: TGTGCCTGGACCCCCGGGGTAGAGACCCAGTACTTC.

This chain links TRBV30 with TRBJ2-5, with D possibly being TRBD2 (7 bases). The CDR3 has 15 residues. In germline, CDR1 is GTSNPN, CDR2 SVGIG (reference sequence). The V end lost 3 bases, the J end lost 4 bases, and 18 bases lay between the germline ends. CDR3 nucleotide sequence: TGTGCCTGGAGCCCCCCTGGGGGGGCTCGAGAGACCCAGTACTTC. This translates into CAWSPPGGARETQYF.

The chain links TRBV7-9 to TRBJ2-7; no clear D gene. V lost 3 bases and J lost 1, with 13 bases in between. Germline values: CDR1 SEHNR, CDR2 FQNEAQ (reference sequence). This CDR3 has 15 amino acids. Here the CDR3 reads CASSFGRQGSYEQYF. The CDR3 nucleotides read TGTGCCAGCAGCTTTGGCAGGCAAGGATCCTACGAGCAGTACTTC.

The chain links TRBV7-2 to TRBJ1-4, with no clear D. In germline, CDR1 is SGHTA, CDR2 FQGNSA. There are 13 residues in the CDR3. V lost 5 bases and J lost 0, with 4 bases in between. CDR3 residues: CASSPSTNEKLFF. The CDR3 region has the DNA TGTGCCAGCAGCCCCTCAACTAATGAAAAACTGTTTTTT.

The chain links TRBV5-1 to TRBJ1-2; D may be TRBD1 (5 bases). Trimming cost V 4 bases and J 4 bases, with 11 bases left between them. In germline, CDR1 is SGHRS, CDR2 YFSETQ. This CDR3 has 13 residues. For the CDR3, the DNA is TGCGCCAGCAGCCTCAGGGATAGCTATGGCTACACCTTC. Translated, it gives CASSLRDSYGYTF.

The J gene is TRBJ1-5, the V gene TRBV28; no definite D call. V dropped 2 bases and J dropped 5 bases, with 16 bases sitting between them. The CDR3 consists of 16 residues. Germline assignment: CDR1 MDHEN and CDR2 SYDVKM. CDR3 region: CASSLARRLKYQPQHF. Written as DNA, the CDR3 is TGTGCCAGCAGTTTAGCTCGCAGGCTTAAGTATCAGCCCCAGCATTTT.

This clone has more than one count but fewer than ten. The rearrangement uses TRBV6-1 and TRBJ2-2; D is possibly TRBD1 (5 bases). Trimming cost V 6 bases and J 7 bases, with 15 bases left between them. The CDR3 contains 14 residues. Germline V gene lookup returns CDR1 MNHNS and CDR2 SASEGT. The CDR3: CASRLTGTGGELFF. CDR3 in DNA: TGTGCCAGCAGGCTAACAGGAACGGGCGGGGAGCTGTTTTTT.

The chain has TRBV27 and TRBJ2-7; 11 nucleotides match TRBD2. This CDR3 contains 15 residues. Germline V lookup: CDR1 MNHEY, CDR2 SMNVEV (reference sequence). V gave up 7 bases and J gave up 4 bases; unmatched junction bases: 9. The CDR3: CASKPASGRRYEQYF. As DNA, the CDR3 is TGTGCCAGCAAGCCGGCTAGCGGGAGGAGGTACGAGCAGTACTTC.

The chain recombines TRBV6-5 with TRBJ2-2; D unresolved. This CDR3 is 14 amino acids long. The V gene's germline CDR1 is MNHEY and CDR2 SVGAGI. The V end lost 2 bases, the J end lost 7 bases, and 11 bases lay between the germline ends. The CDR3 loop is CASSYDAVNGELFF. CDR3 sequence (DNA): TGTGCCAGCAGTTACGATGCGGTTAACGGGGAGCTGTTTTTT.

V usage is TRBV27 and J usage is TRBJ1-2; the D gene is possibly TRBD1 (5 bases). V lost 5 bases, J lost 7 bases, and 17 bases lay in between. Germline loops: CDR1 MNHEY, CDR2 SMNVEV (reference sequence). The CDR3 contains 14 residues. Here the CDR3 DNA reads TGTGCCAGCAGTATGATGGGGGGAGGAGGTGGCTACACCTTC. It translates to CASSMMGGGGGYTF.

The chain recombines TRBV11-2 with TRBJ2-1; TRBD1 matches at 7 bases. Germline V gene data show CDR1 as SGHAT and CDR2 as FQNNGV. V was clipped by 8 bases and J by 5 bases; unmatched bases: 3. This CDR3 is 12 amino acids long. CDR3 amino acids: CASQTGNNEQFF. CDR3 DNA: TGTGCCAGCCAGACAGGGAACAATGAGCAGTTCTTC.

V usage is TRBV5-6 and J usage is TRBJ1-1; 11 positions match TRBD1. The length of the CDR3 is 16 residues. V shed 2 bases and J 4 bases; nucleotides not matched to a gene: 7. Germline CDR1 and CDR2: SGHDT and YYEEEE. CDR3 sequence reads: CASSFGQGAFGTEAFF. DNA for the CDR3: TGTGCCAGCAGCTTTGGACAGGGGGCTTTTGGCACTGAAGCTTTCTTT. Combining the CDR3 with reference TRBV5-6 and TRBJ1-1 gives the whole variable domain DAGVTQSPTHLIKTRGQQVTLRCSPKSGHDTVSWYQQALGQGPQFIFQYYEEEERQRGNFPDRFSGHQFPNYSSELNVNALLLGDSALYLCASSFGQGAFGTEAFFGQGTRLTVV.

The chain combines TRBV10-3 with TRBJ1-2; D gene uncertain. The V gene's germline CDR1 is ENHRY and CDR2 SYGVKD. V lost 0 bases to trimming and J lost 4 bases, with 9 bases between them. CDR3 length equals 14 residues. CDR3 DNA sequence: TGTGCCATCAGTGAGTCTTCGTCCCTCTATGGCTACACCTTC. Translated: CAISESSSLYGYTF.

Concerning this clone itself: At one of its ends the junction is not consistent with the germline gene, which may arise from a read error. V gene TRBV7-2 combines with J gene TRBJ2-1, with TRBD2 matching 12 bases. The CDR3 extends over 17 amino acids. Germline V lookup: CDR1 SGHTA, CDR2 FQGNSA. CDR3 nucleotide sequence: TGTGCCAGCAGTCCTCATATTCTAGCGGGAGGGTACAATGAGCAGCTCTTC. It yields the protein CASSPHILAGGYNEQLF.

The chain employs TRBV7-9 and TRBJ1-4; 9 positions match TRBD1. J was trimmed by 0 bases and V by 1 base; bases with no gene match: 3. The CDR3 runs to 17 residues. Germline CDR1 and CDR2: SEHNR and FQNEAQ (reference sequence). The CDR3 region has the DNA TGTGCCAGCAGCTTAGTGGGGACAGGGTCAACTAATGAAAAACTGTTTTTT. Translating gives CASSLVGTGSTNEKLFF.

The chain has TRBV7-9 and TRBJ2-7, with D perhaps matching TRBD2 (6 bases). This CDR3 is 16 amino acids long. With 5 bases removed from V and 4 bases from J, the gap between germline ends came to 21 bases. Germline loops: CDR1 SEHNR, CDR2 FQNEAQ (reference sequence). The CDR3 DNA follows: TGTGCCAGCAGCCTAGGAGCTAGCGTGGCCCCTTACGAGCAGTACTTC. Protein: CASSLGASVAPYEQYF. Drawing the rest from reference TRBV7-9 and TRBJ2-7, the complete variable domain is DTGVSQNPRHKITKRGQNVTFRCDPISEHNRLYWYRQTLGQGPEFLTYFQNEAQLEKSRLLSDRFSAERPKGSFSTLEIQRTEQGDSAMYLCASSLGASVAPYEQYFGPGTRLTVT.

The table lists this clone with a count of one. This chain's CDR3 is CASRPGQGASPLHF. The CDR3 coding sequence is TGTGCCAGCAGACCGGGACAGGGGGCTTCACCCCTCCACTTT. The chain recombines TRBV6-6 with TRBJ1-6; 12 bases align to TRBD1. The CDR3 has 14 amino acids. Unmatched junction bases numbered 3, after V lost 6 bases and J lost 9 bases. CDR1 MNHNY and CDR2 SVGAGI come from the germline V gene (reference sequence).

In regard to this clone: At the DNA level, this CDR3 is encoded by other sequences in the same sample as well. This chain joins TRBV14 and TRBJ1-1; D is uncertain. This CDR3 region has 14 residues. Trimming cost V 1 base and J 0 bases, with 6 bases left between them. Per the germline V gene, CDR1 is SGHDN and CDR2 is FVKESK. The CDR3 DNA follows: TGTGCCAGCAGCCAAGCGGGGATGAACACTGAAGCTTTCTTT. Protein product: CASSQAGMNTEAFF.

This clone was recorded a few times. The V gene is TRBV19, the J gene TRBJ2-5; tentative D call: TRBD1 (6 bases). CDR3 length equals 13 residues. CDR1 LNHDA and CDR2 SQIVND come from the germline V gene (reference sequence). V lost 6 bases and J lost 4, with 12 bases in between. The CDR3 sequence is CASSGQIRETQYF. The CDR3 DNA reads TGTGCCAGTAGCGGACAGATTCGAGAGACCCAGTACTTC.

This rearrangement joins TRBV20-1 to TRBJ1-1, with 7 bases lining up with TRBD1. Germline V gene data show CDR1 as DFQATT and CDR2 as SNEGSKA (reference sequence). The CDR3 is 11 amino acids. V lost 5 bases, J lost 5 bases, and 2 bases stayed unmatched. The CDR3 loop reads CSAPRGTEAFF. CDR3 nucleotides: TGCAGTGCTCCCAGGGGGACTGAAGCTTTCTTT.